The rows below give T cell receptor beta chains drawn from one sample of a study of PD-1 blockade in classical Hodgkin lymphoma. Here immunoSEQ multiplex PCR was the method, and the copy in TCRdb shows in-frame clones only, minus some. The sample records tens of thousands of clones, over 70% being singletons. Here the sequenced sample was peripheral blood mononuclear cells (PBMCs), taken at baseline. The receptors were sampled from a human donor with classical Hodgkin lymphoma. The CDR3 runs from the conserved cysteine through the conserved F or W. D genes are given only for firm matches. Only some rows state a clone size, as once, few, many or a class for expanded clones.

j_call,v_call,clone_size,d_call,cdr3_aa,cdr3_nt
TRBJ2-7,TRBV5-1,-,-,CASSGDYAYEQYF,TGCGCCAGCAGCGGAGACTATGCCTACGAGCAGTACTTC
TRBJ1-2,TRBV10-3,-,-,CAISGGGYYGYTF,TGTGCCATCAGTGGAGGGGGATACTATGGCTACACCTTC
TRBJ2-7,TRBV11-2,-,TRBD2,CASSLAWTSGRLWEQYF,TGTGCCAGCAGCTTAGCCTGGACTAGCGGGAGACTATGGGAGCAGTACTTC
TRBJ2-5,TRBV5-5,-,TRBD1,CASSDRVQETQYF,TGTGCCAGCAGTGACAGGGTGCAAGAGACCCAGTACTTC
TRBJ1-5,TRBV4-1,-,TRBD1,CASSQAGTGGYQPQHF,TGCGCCAGCAGCCAGGCCGGGACAGGGGGGTATCAGCCCCAGCATTTT
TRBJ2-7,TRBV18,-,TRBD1,CASSRGPPGQGAYEQYF,TGTGCCAGCTCACGCGGACCTCCGGGACAGGGGGCGTACGAGCAGTACTTC
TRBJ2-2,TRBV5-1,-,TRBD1,CASSFYTGGANTGELFF,TGCGCCAGCAGCTTCTACACAGGGGGCGCGAACACCGGGGAGCTGTTTTTT
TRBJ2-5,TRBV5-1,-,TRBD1,CASSPPGTDLLSALETQYF,TGCGCCAGCAGCCCACCCGGGACAGACCTACTAAGTGCCTTGGAGACCCAGTACTTC
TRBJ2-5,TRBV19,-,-,CASSIPGEAQETQYF,TGTGCCAGTAGTATACCAGGGGAAGCCCAAGAGACCCAGTACTTC
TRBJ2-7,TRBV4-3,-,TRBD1,CASSQKLDRGYREQYF,TGCGCCAGCAGCCAGAAGTTGGACAGGGGTTACAGAGAGCAGTACTTC
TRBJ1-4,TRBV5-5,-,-,CASSLQPLVEKLFF,TGTGCCAGCAGCTTGCAGCCGCTCGTGGAAAAACTGTTTTTT
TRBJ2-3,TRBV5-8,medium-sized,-,CASRLGGGDEYF,TGTGCCAGCAGACTAGGGGGCGGGGATGAGTATTTT
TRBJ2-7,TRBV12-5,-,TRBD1,CASGPGQGRSEQYF,TGTGCTAGTGGTCCGGGACAGGGGAGGTCCGAGCAGTACTTC
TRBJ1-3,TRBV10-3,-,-,CAIRGEADGSSGNTIYF,TGTGCCATCAGAGGAGAAGCCGATGGGAGCTCTGGAAACACCATATATTTT
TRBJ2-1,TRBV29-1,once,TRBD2,CSVPGGPLDEQFF,TGCAGCGTTCCGGGAGGGCCGTTAGATGAGCAGTTCTTC
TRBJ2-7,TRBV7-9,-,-,CASSLLAGTNEQYF,TGTGCCAGCAGCTTACTTGCCGGAACGAACGAGCAGTACTTC
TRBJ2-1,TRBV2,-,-,CASSEALVWGNDRFNEQFF,TGTGCCAGCAGTGAAGCCCTTGTGTGGGGGAACGATCGGTTCAATGAGCAGTTCTTC
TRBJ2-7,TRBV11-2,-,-,CASSLVQGPYEQYF,TGTGCCAGCAGCTTAGTGCAGGGTCCCTACGAGCAGTACTTC
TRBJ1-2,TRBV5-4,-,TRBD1,CASSIGTDTNYGYTF,TGTGCCAGCAGCATCGGGACAGATACTAACTATGGCTACACCTTC
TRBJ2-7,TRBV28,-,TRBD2,CASRTSGRQQQYF,TGTGCCAGCAGGACTAGCGGACGGCAGCAGCAGTACTTC
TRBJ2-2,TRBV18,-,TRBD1,CASSPTGQANTGELFF,TGTGCCAGCTCACCAACGGGACAGGCGAACACCGGGGAGCTGTTTTTT
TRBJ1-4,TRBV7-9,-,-,CASSFRRAGQNEKLFF,TGTGCCAGCAGCTTCCGGCGGGCAGGACAGAATGAAAAACTGTTTTTT
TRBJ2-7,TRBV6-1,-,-,CASSEAWTVTYEQYF,TGTGCCAGCAGTGAAGCATGGACGGTAACCTACGAGCAGTACTTC
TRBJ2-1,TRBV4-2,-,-,CASSQRGSSLYNEQFF,TGTGCCAGCAGCCAACGTGGTTCATCACTCTACAATGAGCAGTTCTTC
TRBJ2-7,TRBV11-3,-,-,CASSLPKVQGAAYEQYF,TGTGCCAGCAGCTTACCTAAGGTACAGGGTGCCGCCTACGAGCAGTACTTC
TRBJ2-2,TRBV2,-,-,CASKTDSPTGELFF,TGTGCCAGCAAAACCGACAGCCCCACCGGGGAGCTGTTTTTT
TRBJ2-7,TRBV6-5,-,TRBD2,CASSRDYSYEQYF,TGTGCCAGCAGCCGGGACTACTCCTACGAGCAGTACTTC
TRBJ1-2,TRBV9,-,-,CASSYSRGGYTF,TGTGCCAGCAGTTACTCACGGGGTGGCTACACCTTC
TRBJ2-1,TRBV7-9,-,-,CASSLWLGNEQFF,TGTGCCAGCAGCTTATGGTTGGGTAATGAGCAGTTCTTC
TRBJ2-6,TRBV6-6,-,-,CASSYGTGSGANVLTF,TGTGCCAGCAGTTACGGAACAGGGTCTGGGGCCAACGTCCTGACTTTC
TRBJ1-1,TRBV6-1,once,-,CASLDRLNTEAFF,TGTGCCAGTCTAGACAGGCTAAACACTGAAGCTTTCTTT
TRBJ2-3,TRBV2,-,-,CASSEGYTQYF,TGTGCCAGCAGTGAAGGCTATACGCAGTATTTT
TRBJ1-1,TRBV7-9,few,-,CASSPTDTLNTEAFF,TGTGCCAGCAGTCCTACTGACACCCTGAACACTGAAGCTTTCTTT
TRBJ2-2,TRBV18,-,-,CASSSRGTRVTNTGELFF,TGTGCCAGCTCATCAAGGGGGACTCGAGTAACGAACACCGGGGAGCTGTTTTTT
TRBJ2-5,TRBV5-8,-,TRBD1,CASSLGDRARETQYF,TGTGCCAGCAGCTTGGGGGACAGGGCCCGCGAGACCCAGTACTTC
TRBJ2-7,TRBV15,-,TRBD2,CATGTFSGPSYEQYF,TGTGCCACCGGGACCTTTAGCGGGCCGTCCTACGAGCAGTACTTC
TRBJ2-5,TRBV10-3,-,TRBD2,CAISRQRGEETQYF,TGTGCCATCTCTAGACAGCGGGGGGAAGAGACCCAGTACTTC
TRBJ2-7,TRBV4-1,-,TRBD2,CASSQSSGSSSYEQYF,TGCGCCAGCAGCCAGAGTAGCGGGTCGAGCTCCTACGAGCAGTACTTC
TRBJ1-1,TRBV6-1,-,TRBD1,CASSSGQGWNTEAFF,TGTGCCAGCAGTTCGGGACAGGGATGGAACACTGAAGCTTTCTTT
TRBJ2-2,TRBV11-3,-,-,CASSLAVSMRNTGELFF,TGTGCCAGCAGCTTAGCGGTTTCTATGCGGAACACCGGGGAGCTGTTTTTT
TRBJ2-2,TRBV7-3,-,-,CASSLTRTIHTGELFF,TGTGCCAGCAGCTTAACCCGGACAATTCACACCGGGGAGCTGTTTTTT
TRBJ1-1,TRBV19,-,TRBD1,CASNQGDTEAFF,TGTGCCAGCAACCAGGGGGACACTGAAGCTTTCTTT